Following are 21 T cell receptor beta chains from one sample sequenced in a study of blood T cells in healthy people across ages. A second PCR of 7 to 11 cycles used a sample-barcoded 5' primer and a J-beta primer mix. MiXCR, run by TCRdb on the 5' RACE reads, gives a single entry per CDR3 protein. Here the sample spans 700,000 to 1,000,000 distinct CDR3 sequences, more than 40% being singletons. Material: blood. These receptors were obtained from a man aged 55 to 70 in good health.

In DNA, the CDR3 is TGTGCCAGCAGCGTCAGTCAGTATCCCTACGAGCAGTACTTC. It is translated as CASSVSQYPYEQYF. This sequence joins TRBV9 and TRBJ2-7, with D uncertain. Germline V gives CDR1 SGDLS, CDR2 YYNGEE. This CDR3 has 14 amino acids. Trimming stripped 2 bases from V and 2 bases from J, with 11 bases between.

This clonotype came up once. The chain employs TRBV6-2 or TRBV6-3 and TRBJ2-1, with D maybe TRBD1 (5 bases). Germline V gives CDR1 MNHEY, CDR2 SVGEGT. This CDR3 region has 14 residues. With 6 bases removed from V and 9 bases from J, the gap between germline ends came to 18 bases. The CDR3 DNA follows: TGTGCCAGCAGCCAATTCCAGGGTGTAGGTGAGCAGTTCTTC. Translation gives CASSQFQGVGEQFF.

The V gene is TRBV29-1, the J gene TRBJ2-5, with D perhaps TRBD2 (6 bases). V was cut by 3 bases and J by 5 bases, with 13 bases left in between. The CDR3 consists of 13 residues. The germline gives CDR1 SQVTM, CDR2 ANQGSEA. CDR3 sequence: CSVETSLSETQYF. The CDR3 DNA sequence: TGCAGCGTTGAGACTAGTCTATCGGAGACCCAGTACTTC.

The DNA for the CDR3 is TGTGCCAGCAGTTACTACGGACAGGGGGTTCAGCCCCAGCATTTT. This codes for CASSYYGQGVQPQHF. The J gene is TRBJ1-5, the V gene TRBV6-6, with 10 nucleotides matching TRBD1. Germline CDR1 and CDR2: MNHNY and SVGAGI (reference sequence). The CDR3 spans 15 residues. Germline trimming cut 1 base from V and 6 bases from J; bases unmatched to any gene: 3.

The genes are TRBV10-3 and TRBJ2-1; 9 bases fit TRBD1. The germline V gene has CDR1 ENHRY and CDR2 SYGVKD. With 5 bases clipped from V and 8 bases from J, the junction kept 7 bases outside the gene matches. There are 14 residues in the CDR3. In DNA form, the CDR3 reads TGTGCCATCAGTCCGAGCCGGGACAGGGATGAGCAGTTCTTC. Translation: CAISPSRDRDEQFF.

In DNA form, the CDR3 reads TGTGCCACCAGAGCCCCGGGACAGGGTGACGGCTACACCTTC. It is translated as CATRAPGQGDGYTF. The gene calls are TRBV24-1 and TRBJ1-2; the match to TRBD1 covers 9 bases. The germline CDR1 and CDR2 sequences are KGHDR and SFDVKD. The CDR3 covers 14 residues. Trimming at V came to 7 bases and at J to 8 bases, leaving 10 bases not matched to a gene.

The chain employs TRBV4-3 and TRBJ2-7, with D possibly matching TRBD1 (5 bases). CDR1 and CDR2 (germline): LGHNA, YSLEER. Trimming stripped 1 base from V and 0 bases from J, with 13 bases between. The CDR3 totals 16 residues. CDR3 region: CASSQGPDKSSYEQYF. CDR3 nucleotides: TGCGCCAGCAGCCAAGGGCCGGACAAGAGCTCCTACGAGCAGTACTTC.

A word on this clonotype: A much more abundant neighbour one base away suggests this may be a read error. The genes are TRBV20-1 and TRBJ1-5, with 8 bases aligning to TRBD1. CDR3 length: 14 amino acids. The J segment lost 3 bases and the V segment lost 3 bases, leaving 4 bases of the junction unmatched. Germline CDR1 DFQATT, CDR2 SNEGSKA (reference sequence). For the CDR3, the DNA is TGCAGTGCTAGCCCAGGGGGCTTCAATCAGCCCCAGCATTTT. Translating gives CSASPGGFNQPQHF.

On this clonotype: A much larger clonotype is one base distant, so this may be a read error. The rearrangement links TRBV29-1 to TRBJ2-4, with D hard to call. The DNA matches TRBJ2-5 better at its end, which makes the J call doubtful. In germline, CDR1 is SQVTM, CDR2 ANQGSEA. The CDR3 contains 13 residues. The CDR3 DNA follows: TGCAGCGTTGAAGGAGCGTACCGAGAGACCCAGTACTTC. Amino acids: CSVEGAYRETQYF.

The chain links TRBV28 to TRBJ2-4, with 12 bases lining up with TRBD1. V lost 3 bases to trimming and J lost 10 bases; unmatched junction nucleotides: 10. Germline V gene data show CDR1 as MDHEN and CDR2 as SYDVKM. The CDR3 is 16 residues long. Written as DNA, the CDR3 is TGTGCCAGCAGTTTGAAGGGACAGGGGGCTCGGGATATTCAGTACTTC. The encoded protein is CASSLKGQGARDIQYF.

This clonotype came up many times. The chain is built from TRBV5-1 and TRBJ2-7; perhaps TRBD1 as D (7 bases). Per germline, CDR1 SGHRS and CDR2 YFSETQ. With 4 bases removed from V and 6 bases from J, the gap between germline ends came to 17 bases. This CDR3 region has 14 residues. This chain's CDR3 is CASSAGQQEFEQYF. In DNA form, the CDR3 reads TGCGCCAGCAGCGCGGGACAGCAAGAATTCGAGCAGTACTTC.

This clonotype was counted a few times. This chain joins TRBV10-3 and TRBJ2-5; a weak D match, TRBD2 (7 bases). V dropped 11 bases and J dropped 11 bases, with 18 bases sitting between them. Germline assignment: CDR1 ENHRY and CDR2 SYGVKD. The length of the CDR3 is 11 residues. The CDR3 spells CAGGGRNEQYF. In DNA, the CDR3 is TGTGCCGGGGGGGGCAGGAATGAGCAGTACTTC.

The rearrangement uses TRBV6-6 and TRBJ2-4, with 7 nucleotides matching TRBD1. Judging by the DNA end, TRBJ2-7 fits better; the J call may be wrong. The germline CDR1 and CDR2 sequences are MNHNY and SVGAGI (reference sequence). This CDR3 is 15 amino acids long. The CDR3 DNA reads TGTGCCAGCAGTTACTCGACAGGGAAAAGCTACGAGCAGTACTTC. Translating it yields CASSYSTGKSYEQYF.

This chain uses TRBV15 with TRBJ2-5; TRBD1 matches at 7 bases. CDR1 is LNHNV and CDR2 is YYDKDF in the germline V gene (reference sequence). V lost 5 bases, J lost 1 base, and 4 bases stayed unmatched. The CDR3 has 14 residues. CDR3 DNA sequence: TGTGCCACCAGCGGGACAGCGTCCCAAGAGACCCAGTACTTC. Its protein is CATSGTASQETQYF. The variable domain in full, completed from reference TRBV15 and TRBJ2-5, reads DAMVIQNPRYQVTQFGKPVTLSCSQTLNHNVMYWYQQKSSQAPKLLFHYYDKDFNNEADTPDNFQSRRPNTSFCFLDIRSPGLGDTAMYLCATSGTASQETQYFGPGTRLLVL.

As to this clonotype: Mismatch with germline at one junction end may stem from a read error. The rearrangement uses TRBV20-1 and TRBJ2-1, with D perhaps TRBD1 (6 bases). The CDR3 consists of 13 residues. CDR1 DFQATT and CDR2 SNEGSKA come from the germline V gene (reference sequence). In DNA form, the CDR3 reads TGCAGTGCTAGAGGGACAGCCTACAATGAGCAGGTCTTC. Translation gives CSARGTAYNEQVF.

This clonotype appeared many times. The V gene is TRBV20-1, the J gene TRBJ2-1; TRBD2 aligns across 9 bases. From germline, CDR1 is DFQATT and CDR2 SNEGSKA (reference sequence). V gave up 6 bases and J gave up 4 bases; unmatched junction bases: 7. CDR3 length: 14 amino acids. DNA of the CDR3: TGCAGTGCCATTCTAGCGGGGCTGTACAATGAGCAGTTCTTC. Its protein product is CSAILAGLYNEQFF.

This chain links TRBV7-3 with TRBJ2-2; D is unclear. The germline V gene encodes CDR1 SGHTA and CDR2 FQGTGA. Between the trimmed V and J ends, which lost 1 base and 0 bases, there was a span of 12 bases. This CDR3 spans 17 amino acids. DNA of the CDR3: TGTGCCAGCAGCTTAAGATTAGGTCGTGCGAACACCGGGGAGCTGTTTTTT. Protein product: CASSLRLGRANTGELFF.

This clonotype was recorded a few times. V is TRBV20-1 and J is TRBJ2-1; D gene unclear. The CDR3 is 11 residues long. The germline CDR1 and CDR2 sequences are DFQATT and SNEGSKA (reference sequence). Trimming took 4 bases from V and 9 from J, leaving 10 bases between them. CDR3 coding DNA: TGCAGTGCTATTAACTTGGGTGAGCAGTTCTTC. It yields the protein CSAINLGEQFF.

This clonotype showed up just a few times. This chain joins TRBV6-1 and TRBJ2-4; no firm D call. This CDR3 is 14 amino acids long. The germline V gene has CDR1 MNHNS and CDR2 SASEGT. V was cut by 1 base and J by 2 bases, with 6 bases left in between. The CDR3 loop reads CASSEVVPKNIQYF. In nucleotides, the CDR3 is TGTGCCAGCAGTGAAGTTGTACCCAAAAACATTCAGTACTTC.

This chain connects TRBV12-3 or TRBV12-4 to TRBJ2-7; maybe TRBD2 (6 bases). Trimming removed 8 bases from V and 1 base from J, with 24 bases in between. The CDR3 contains 17 residues. CDR3 loop: CASPFSPLEGRSYEQYF. The CDR3 DNA reads as TGTGCCAGCCCTTTCTCCCCCCTGGAGGGACGGTCCTACGAGCAGTACTTC.

The genes are TRBV5-8 and TRBJ2-7; tentatively, D is TRBD1 (5 bases). The germline V gene encodes CDR1 SGHTS and CDR2 YDEGEE. Trimming took off 3 bases at V and 2 bases at J, with 12 bases between the two ends. This CDR3 has 14 amino acids. The CDR3 region is CASSWQGATYEQYF. CDR3 nucleotides: TGTGCCAGCAGCTGGCAGGGCGCGACCTACGAGCAGTACTTC.